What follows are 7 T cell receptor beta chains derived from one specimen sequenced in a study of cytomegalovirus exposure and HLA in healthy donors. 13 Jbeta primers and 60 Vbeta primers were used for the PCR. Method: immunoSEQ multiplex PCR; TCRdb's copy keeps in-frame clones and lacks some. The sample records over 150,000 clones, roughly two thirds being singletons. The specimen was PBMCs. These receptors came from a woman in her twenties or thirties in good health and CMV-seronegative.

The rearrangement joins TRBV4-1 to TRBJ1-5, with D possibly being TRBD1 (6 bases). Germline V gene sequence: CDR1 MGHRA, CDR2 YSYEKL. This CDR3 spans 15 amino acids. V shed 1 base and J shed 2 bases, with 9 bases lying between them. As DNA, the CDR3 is TGCGCCAGCAGCCAAGGCCGGACAGGCAATCAGCCCCAGCATTTT. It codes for CASSQGRTGNQPQHF.

The CDR3 DNA reads as TGTGCCAGTAGTACCGACAGGAGATTTAATGAAAAACTGTTTTTT. Residues: CASSTDRRFNEKLFF. The V call is TRBV19, the J call TRBJ1-4; possibly TRBD1 for D (6 bases). This CDR3 spans 15 amino acids. Germline assignment: CDR1 LNHDA and CDR2 SQIVND (reference sequence). V was pared by 4 bases and J by 4 bases, with 13 bases between. Looking up the rest from reference TRBV19 and TRBJ1-4 gives the full variable domain: DGGITQSPKYLFRKEGQNVTLSCEQNLNHDAMYWYRQDPGQGLRLIYYSQIVNDFQKGDIAEGYSVSREKKESFPLTVTSAQKNPTAFYLCASSTDRRFNEKLFFGSGTQLSVL.

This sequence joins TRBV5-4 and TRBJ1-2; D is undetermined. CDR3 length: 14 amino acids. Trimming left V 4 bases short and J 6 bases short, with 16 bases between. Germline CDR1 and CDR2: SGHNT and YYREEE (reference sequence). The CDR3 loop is CASSPQAALDGYTF. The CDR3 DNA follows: TGTGCCAGCAGCCCCCAGGCCGCGCTGGATGGCTACACCTTC. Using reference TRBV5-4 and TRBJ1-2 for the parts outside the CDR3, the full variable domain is ETGVTQSPTHLIKTRGQQVTLRCSSQSGHNTVSWYQQALGQGPQFIFQYYREEENGRGNFPPRFSGLQFPNYSSELNVNALELDDSALYLCASSPQAALDGYTFGSGTRLTVV.

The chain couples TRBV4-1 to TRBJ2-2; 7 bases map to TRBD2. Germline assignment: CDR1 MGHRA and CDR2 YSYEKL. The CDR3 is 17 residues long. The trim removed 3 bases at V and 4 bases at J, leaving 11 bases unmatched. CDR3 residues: CASSQGIGGEGTGELFF. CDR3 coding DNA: TGCGCCAGCAGCCAGGGAATTGGCGGGGAGGGCACCGGGGAGCTGTTTTTT.

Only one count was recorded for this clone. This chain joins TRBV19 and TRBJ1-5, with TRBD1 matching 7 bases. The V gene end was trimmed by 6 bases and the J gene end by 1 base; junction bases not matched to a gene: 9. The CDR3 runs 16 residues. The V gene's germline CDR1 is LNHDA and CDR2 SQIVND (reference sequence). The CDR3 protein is CASSLRGPGSNQPQHF. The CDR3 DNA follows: TGTGCCAGTAGCTTAAGGGGGCCGGGGAGCAATCAGCCCCAGCATTTT.

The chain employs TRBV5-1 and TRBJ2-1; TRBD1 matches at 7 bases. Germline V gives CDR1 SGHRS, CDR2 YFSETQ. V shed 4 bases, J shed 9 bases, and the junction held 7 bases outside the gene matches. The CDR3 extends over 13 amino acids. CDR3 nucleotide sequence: TGCGCCAGCAGCGCGGACAGGCTCGTTGAGCAGTTCTTC. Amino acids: CASSADRLVEQFF. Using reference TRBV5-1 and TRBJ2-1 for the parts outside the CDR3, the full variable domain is KAGVTQTPRYLIKTRGQQVTLSCSPISGHRSVSWYQQTPGQGLQFLFEYFSETQRNKGNFPGRFSGRQFSNSRSEMNVSTLELGDSALYLCASSADRLVEQFFGPGTRLTVL.

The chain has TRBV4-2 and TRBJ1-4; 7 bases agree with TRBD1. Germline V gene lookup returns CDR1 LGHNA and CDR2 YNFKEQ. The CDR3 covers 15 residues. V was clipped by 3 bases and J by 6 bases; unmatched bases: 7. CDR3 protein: CASSHETGPDEKLFF. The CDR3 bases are TGTGCCAGCAGCCACGAGACAGGGCCGGATGAAAAACTGTTTTTT.